The sample holds a few counts of the clone carrying this T cell receptor (beta chain). Its specificity is not known. The sample comes from a study of response to subunit inactivated influenza vaccine. Study-level findings and limits: Authors suggested few new T cells are recruited by each seasonal influenza vaccination.

TCRdb recomputed calls from the RT-PCR reads with MiXCR, one row per CDR3 protein. The sample holds about 580,000 distinct CDR3 sequences; 14% are singletons and the top ten take approximately 12%. This CDR3 spans 17 amino acids. In germline, CDR1 is MDHEN, CDR2 SYDVKM. V lost 5 bases and J lost 5; bases outside the gene matches: 15. The chain links TRBV28 to TRBJ2-7, with 10 bases lining up with TRBD1. The receptor was isolated from a man aged 45 to 65 who received an inactivated influenza vaccine. Sequences were derived from PBMCs from blood, sampled approximately 13 days after vaccination. DNA of the CDR3: TGTGCCAGCAGTCCATTAAGGCTCCGGGACAGGGGCCACGAGCAGTACTTC. This translates into CASSPLRLRDRGHEQYF.